The entry below gives a single TCR beta chain sequence along with its context. Antigen unknown. This sample is drawn from a study of cytomegalovirus exposure and HLA in healthy donors. Study-wide results and limits: According to an earlier analysis, most TCR beta V segments yielded productive rearrangements about 87% or about 30% of the time. Cytomegalovirus status was reportedly diagnosed by the classifier with high specificity and sensitivity.

The PCR used 60 Vbeta and 13 Jbeta primers. Repertoires were generated with immunoSEQ multiplex PCR, while TCRdb's copy carries only in-frame clones and drops some. The top ten hold 1.5% of the sample, which has some 130,000 clones, around 80% seen once. With 0 bases removed from V and 1 base from J, the gap between germline ends came to 9 bases. The CDR3 is 15 amino acids. Germline CDR1 LNHNV, CDR2 YYDKDF (reference sequence). These donors counted as nominally healthy when sampled, but unrecorded immune exposures were likely. The chain employs TRBV15 and TRBJ1-1, with a tentative D call TRBD1 (5 bases). The material sequenced was PBMCs. This clonotype was sampled from a woman between 18 and 29 years old in good health and CMV-seronegative. The CDR3 protein is CATSRETGENTEAFF. The CDR3 DNA reads as TGTGCCACCAGCAGAGAAACAGGAGAGAACACTGAAGCTTTCTTT.